A selection of T cell receptor beta chains follows, all from one sample in a study of kidney transplant recipient with SARS-CoV-2 infection. TCRdb reprocessed the reads via MiXCR and lists one record per CDR3 protein. The sample holds roughly 250,000 distinct CDR3 sequences, 29% seen once. The sample was a blood sample, taken at baseline and between days 110 and 120 from a kidney transplant recipient. These receptors all stem from a male patient between 25 and 39 years old who had COVID-19 and was a kidney transplant recipient. Some T cells may be graft donor cells. Both conserved end residues are trimmed from each CDR3. Fields, in order: V gene, J gene, CDR3 protein.

v_call: TRBV12-2; j_call: TRBJ1-2; cdr3_aa: ASRELMTPRKTYGYT
v_call: TRBV3-2; j_call: TRBJ2-1; cdr3_aa: ASSHLSSYNEQF
v_call: TRBV6-4; j_call: TRBJ1-2; cdr3_aa: ASSARSSHGKTYGYT
v_call: TRBV28; j_call: TRBJ1-4; cdr3_aa: ASSLLGGARGFNEKLF
v_call: TRBV27; j_call: TRBJ1-5; cdr3_aa: ASSTEFGQPQH
v_call: TRBV7-6; j_call: TRBJ1-2; cdr3_aa: ASSAIHEFRKTYGYT
v_call: TRBV12-3/TRBV12-4; j_call: TRBJ1-2; cdr3_aa: ASSFTYSFRKTYGYT
v_call: TRBV20-1; j_call: .; cdr3_aa: SADAYWEKGNKQF
v_call: TRBV12-3/TRBV12-4; j_call: TRBJ1-1; cdr3_aa: ASSLGQMNTEAF
v_call: TRBV10-3; j_call: TRBJ1-5; cdr3_aa: AISEAGRLGNQPQH
v_call: TRBV7-7; j_call: TRBJ1-2; cdr3_aa: ASSRKYKCRKTYGYT
v_call: TRBV19; j_call: TRBJ1-2; cdr3_aa: ASSVKLTNRKTYGYT
v_call: TRBV7-3; j_call: TRBJ2-2; cdr3_aa: ASSLTIGSGTGELF
v_call: TRBV5-6; j_call: TRBJ2-3; cdr3_aa: ASSPPGGNTQY
v_call: TRBV8-2; j_call: TRBJ1-2; cdr3_aa: GSILIDSRKTYGYT
v_call: TRBV11-1; j_call: TRBJ1-2; cdr3_aa: ASSLVLKAGKTYGYT
v_call: TRBV16; j_call: TRBJ1-2; cdr3_aa: ASSTTEVVRKTYGYT
v_call: TRBV3-1; j_call: TRBJ1-2; cdr3_aa: ANSQDLSDYGYT
v_call: TRBV6-5; j_call: TRBJ1-2; cdr3_aa: ASRDDRGRYGYT
v_call: TRBV5-4; j_call: TRBJ1-2; cdr3_aa: ASSCDVPGKTYGYT
v_call: TRBV9; j_call: TRBJ2-7; cdr3_aa: ASSPGLVSYEQY
v_call: TRBV6-6; j_call: TRBJ1-2; cdr3_aa: ASSYSISVGDGYT
v_call: TRBV6-5; j_call: TRBJ1-6; cdr3_aa: ASRGTGRNSPLH
v_call: TRBV6-5; j_call: TRBJ2-5; cdr3_aa: ASSTQQDRDRETQY
v_call: TRBV7-9; j_call: TRBJ2-7; cdr3_aa: ASSLSAGFVEQY
v_call: TRBV10-1; j_call: TRBJ1-2; cdr3_aa: ASSCRRRSRKTYGYT
v_call: TRBV6-5; j_call: TRBJ1-5; cdr3_aa: ASSGGRYSNQPQH
v_call: TRBV7-3; j_call: TRBJ1-2; cdr3_aa: ASSPRVGTPDGYT
v_call: TRBV6-5; j_call: TRBJ2-7; cdr3_aa: ASSSPGRRSSYEQY
v_call: TRBV29-1; j_call: TRBJ2-2; cdr3_aa: SVQGFNTGELF
v_call: TRBV11-2; j_call: TRBJ2-1; cdr3_aa: ASSSLLAGGSGEQF
v_call: TRBV7-7; j_call: TRBJ1-2; cdr3_aa: ASSKKYKCRKTYGYT
v_call: TRBV11-2; j_call: TRBJ1-1; cdr3_aa: ASSTGTGGVRRNTEAF
v_call: TRBV30; j_call: TRBJ1-6; cdr3_aa: AWRRDSGPLH
v_call: TRBV4-3; j_call: TRBJ1-2; cdr3_aa: ASSCLIGRRKTYGYT